The clone carrying this T cell receptor beta chain has a handful of counts. The record originates from a study of T-cell reconstitution after alpha-beta-depleted transplantation in children. Construction of the TCRbeta library involved unique molecular identifiers. MiXCR, applied by TCRdb to the PCR reads, yields one record per CDR3 protein. This sample carries about 400,000 distinct CDR3 sequences, about an eighth of them seen once, and the ten largest clones take 3.5% to 4.5%. This TCR derives from a human donor who donated a stem cell graft to a child with Fanconi anemia. The source material was PBMCs, sampled from the stem cell graft.

In DNA, the CDR3 is TGTGCCAGCATGGGTAGTGACTATGGCTACACCTTC. It is translated as CASMGSDYGYTF. This chain uses TRBV27 with TRBJ1-2; D gene unclear. The CDR3 has 12 residues. Germline loops: CDR1 MNHEY, CDR2 SMNVEV (reference sequence). V lost 7 bases and J 3 bases, leaving 9 bases between the germline ends.